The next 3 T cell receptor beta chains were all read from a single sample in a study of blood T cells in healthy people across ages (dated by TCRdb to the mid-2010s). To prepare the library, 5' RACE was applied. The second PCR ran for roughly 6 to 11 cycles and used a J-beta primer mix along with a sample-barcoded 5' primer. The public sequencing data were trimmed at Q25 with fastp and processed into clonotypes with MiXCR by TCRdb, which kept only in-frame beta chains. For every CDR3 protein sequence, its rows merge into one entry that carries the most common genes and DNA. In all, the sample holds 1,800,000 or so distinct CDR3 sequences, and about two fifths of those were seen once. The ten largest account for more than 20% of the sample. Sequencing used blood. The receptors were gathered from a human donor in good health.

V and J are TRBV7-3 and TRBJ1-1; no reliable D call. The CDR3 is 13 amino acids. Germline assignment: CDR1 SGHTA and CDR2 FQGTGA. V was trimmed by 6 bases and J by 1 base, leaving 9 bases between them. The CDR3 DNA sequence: TGTGCCAGCAGTCCGAGCACGAACACTGAAGCTTTCTTT. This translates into CASSPSTNTEAFF.

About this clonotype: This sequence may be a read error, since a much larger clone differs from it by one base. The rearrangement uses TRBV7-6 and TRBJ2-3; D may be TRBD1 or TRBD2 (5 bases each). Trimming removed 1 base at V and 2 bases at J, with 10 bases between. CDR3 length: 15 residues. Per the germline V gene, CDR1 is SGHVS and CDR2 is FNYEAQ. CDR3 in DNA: TGTGCCAGCAGCTTAGGTCTGGGGGTCACAGATACGCAGTATTTT. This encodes CASSLGLGVTDTQYF.

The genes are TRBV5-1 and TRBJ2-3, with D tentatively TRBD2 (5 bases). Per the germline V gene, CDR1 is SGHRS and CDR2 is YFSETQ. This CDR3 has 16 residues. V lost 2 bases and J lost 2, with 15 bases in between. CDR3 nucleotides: TGCGCCAGCAGCTTATTCGGAGAGGGAATCACAGATACGCAGTATTTT. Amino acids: CASSLFGEGITDTQYF.